This T cell receptor (beta chain) was sequenced during a study of blood T cell repertoires in COVID-19. Study-wide background: From T cells, B-cell-depleted T cells, or PBMCs came the material, which was cDNA or gDNA.

This CDR3 is 14 amino acids long. V lost 2 bases, J lost 5 bases, and 10 bases lay in between. CDR1 is SGHTA, CDR2 FQGTGA, per germline. Original processing notes: Estimation of nucleated cell counts was performed using reference gene primer amplification. The method was immunoSEQ multiplex PCR; TCRdb's version includes in-frame clones alone and lacks a portion of them. Clone size and the V and J calls come from that table; the DNA yielded D and trimming. The data show 100,000 to 150,000 clones, roughly 84% seen once. The clonotype was recovered from a man aged 60 to 69 with acute or convalescent COVID-19. Sequences were obtained from peripheral blood. This chain joins TRBV7-3 and TRBJ2-1, with a tentative D call TRBD1 (5 bases). This chain's CDR3 is CASSLQGTDNEQFF. The CDR3 DNA reads TGTGCCAGCAGCTTACAGGGTACTGACAATGAGCAGTTCTTC.